Listed here are 3 T cell receptor beta chains from one sample, sequenced in a study of T cell changes during pregnancy in multiple sclerosis (dated by TCRdb to between 2018 and 2020). The library was made by the immunoSEQ multiplex PCR assay. The table was pulled from immuneACCESS by TCRdb, which kept in-frame rearrangements only. Such tables lose some clones; where checked, under half of the loss comes from unresolved V genes, and the rest has no known cause. This sample gives around 110,000 clones in total; 85% to 95% of them show up just once. The ten largest clones add up to around 0.8% of the sample. The sequenced sample was peripheral blood, obtained in the third trimester of pregnancy. Every receptor here comes from a female donor in good health, enrolled as a control in a pregnancy study.

The chain has TRBV4-2 and TRBJ2-7; tentatively, D is TRBD2 (6 bases). CDR1 and CDR2 (germline): LGHNA, YNFKEQ. CDR3 size: 15 residues. V was clipped by 0 bases and J by 2 bases, with 11 bases between them. CDR3 DNA sequence: TGTGCCAGCAGCCAAGATAGGGGCGGGGCCTACGAGCAGTACTTC. Amino acid sequence: CASSQDRGGAYEQYF.

The chain joins TRBV6-1 to TRBJ1-2; TRBD1 agrees at 7 bases. Losses at the gene ends were 5 bases for V and 9 bases for J; bases not matched to a gene: 9. This CDR3 contains 13 residues. CDR1 is MNHNS, CDR2 SASEGT, per germline. CDR3 sequence: CASSPPRQGSYTF. The CDR3 region has the DNA TGTGCCAGCAGTCCCCCCCGACAGGGAAGCTACACCTTC.

The chain is built from TRBV5-6 and TRBJ1-2; 7 bases agree with TRBD1. The length of the CDR3 is 14 residues. Germline V lookup: CDR1 SGHDT, CDR2 YYEEEE. With 5 bases clipped from V and 2 bases from J, the junction kept 6 bases outside the gene matches. CDR3 in DNA: TGTGCCAGCAGATCCGGACAGGCAAACTATGGCTACACCTTC. Translating gives CASRSGQANYGYTF.